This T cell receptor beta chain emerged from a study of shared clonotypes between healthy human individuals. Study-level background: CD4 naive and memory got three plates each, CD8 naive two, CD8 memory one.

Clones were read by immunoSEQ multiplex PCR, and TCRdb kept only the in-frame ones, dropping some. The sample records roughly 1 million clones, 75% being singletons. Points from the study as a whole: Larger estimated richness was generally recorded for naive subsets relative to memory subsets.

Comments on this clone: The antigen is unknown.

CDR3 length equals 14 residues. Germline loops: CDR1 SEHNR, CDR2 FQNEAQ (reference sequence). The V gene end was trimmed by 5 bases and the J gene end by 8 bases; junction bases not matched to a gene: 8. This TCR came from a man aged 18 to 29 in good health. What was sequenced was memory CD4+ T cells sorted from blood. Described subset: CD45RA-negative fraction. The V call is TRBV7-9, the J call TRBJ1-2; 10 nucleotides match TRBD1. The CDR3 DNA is TGTGCCAGCAGCCCAGGACAGGGGGAGAGCGGCTACACCTTC. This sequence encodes CASSPGQGESGYTF.